Listed below are T cell receptor beta chains from one sample, sequenced in a study of shared clonotypes between healthy human individuals. This table comes from immunoSEQ multiplex PCR, and its TCRdb copy is limited to in-frame clones, with some not included. Here the sample spans approximately 1.4 million clones, roughly 98% being singletons. Sequenced sample: naive CD4+ T cells sorted from blood. These receptors all come from a young man in good health. The CDR3 runs from the conserved cysteine through the conserved F or W. Fields, in order: D gene, V gene, CDR3 length, clone size, J gene, CDR3 protein, CDR3 DNA. The D gene is left open where the match is weak. Only part of the rows carry a size: once, few, many, or a class if the clone is expanded.

>-|TRBV6-6|13|-|TRBJ2-1
CASSYSFYNEQFF
TGTGCCAGCAGTTACTCGTTCTACAATGAGCAGTTCTTC
>-|TRBV2|16|-|TRBJ1-1
CASSDWAVPLPFEAFF
TGTGCCAGCAGTGACTGGGCAGTTCCATTACCCTTTGAAGCTTTCTTT
>-|TRBV5-4|13|-|TRBJ2-5
CASSFRGQETQYF
TGTGCCAGCAGCTTCAGGGGCCAAGAGACCCAGTACTTC
>TRBD1|TRBV6-6|13|-|TRBJ2-7
CASSSPGQNEQYF
TGTGCCAGCAGTTCCCCGGGACAGAACGAGCAGTACTTC
>-|TRBV15|14|-|TRBJ2-2
CATSRDSGTGELFF
TGTGCCACCAGCAGAGATTCGGGGACCGGGGAGCTGTTTTTT
>TRBD2|TRBV7-2|17|-|TRBJ2-7
CASSSPWLAGEEYEQYF
TGTGCCAGCAGCTCCCCCTGGTTAGCGGGAGAAGAGTACGAGCAGTACTTC
>-|TRBV6-5|14|-|TRBJ2-1
CARARTRSYNEQFF
TGTGCCAGGGCCCGTACTCGAAGCTACAATGAGCAGTTCTTC
>-|TRBV25-1|12|-|TRBJ2-2
CASALSPGELFF
TGTGCCAGCGCTCTATCCCCCGGGGAGCTGTTTTTT
>-|TRBV7-9|13|-|TRBJ1-5
CASSPGGAQPQHF
TGTGCCAGCAGCCCGGGGGGGGCTCAGCCCCAGCATTTT
>-|TRBV19|18|-|TRBJ2-4
CASSMGSGTHLAKNIQYF
TGTGCCAGTAGTATGGGATCCGGGACCCACTTAGCCAAAAACATTCAGTACTTC
>-|TRBV6-5|13|-|TRBJ1-1
CASIPSTGSEAFF
TGTGCCAGCATCCCCTCGACAGGAAGTGAAGCTTTCTTT
>TRBD1|TRBV5-4|14|-|TRBJ2-7
CASSLGQGDYEQYF
TGTGCCAGCAGCCTCGGACAGGGGGACTACGAGCAGTACTTC
>TRBD2|TRBV5-1|16|-|TRBJ2-2
CASSLAVGGPTGELFF
TGCGCCAGCAGCTTGGCTGTGGGAGGGCCGACCGGGGAGCTGTTTTTT
>-|TRBV19|15|-|TRBJ1-5
CASSLRPDGNQPQHF
TGTGCCAGTAGTCTAAGACCCGACGGCAATCAGCCCCAGCATTTT
>-|TRBV2|12|-|TRBJ2-7
CASILGRREQYF
TGTGCCAGCATACTTGGAAGGAGGGAGCAGTACTTC
>TRBD1|TRBV7-9|17|-|TRBJ1-1
CASSQYHGQGVNTEAFF
TGTGCCAGCAGCCAATACCACGGACAGGGGGTGAACACTGAAGCTTTCTTT
>-|TRBV7-9|16|once|TRBJ2-3
CASSPLRTALQNTQYF
TGTGCCAGCAGCCCGCTGAGGACGGCGCTTCAAAATACGCAGTATTTT
>TRBD2|TRBV9|15|-|TRBJ2-1
CASGDPGRGYNEQFF
TGTGCCAGCGGAGACCCCGGGCGGGGGTACAATGAGCAGTTCTTC
>TRBD1|TRBV7-9|14|-|TRBJ1-2
CASSLGTGIYGYTF
TGTGCCAGCAGCTTAGGGACAGGGATTTATGGCTACACCTTC
>-|TRBV5-4|15|-|TRBJ2-3
CASSSIPSREDTQYF
TGTGCCAGCAGCTCCATTCCTTCGAGGGAAGATACGCAGTATTTT
>-|TRBV18|15|-|TRBJ1-4
CASSPTGPANEKLFF
TGTGCCAGCTCACCAACAGGGCCCGCTAATGAAAAACTGTTTTTT
>-|TRBV9|14|-|TRBJ1-1
CASSVGEGGTEAFF
TGTGCCAGCAGCGTAGGGGAAGGGGGCACTGAAGCTTTCTTT
>TRBD2|TRBV5-4|16|-|TRBJ2-5
CASSSGLAGNQETQYF
TGTGCCAGCAGCTCCGGACTAGCGGGAAACCAAGAGACCCAGTACTTC
>-|TRBV9|14|-|TRBJ1-1
CASSGTYGAAEAFF
TGTGCCAGCAGTGGGACCTACGGGGCCGCTGAAGCTTTCTTT
>TRBD2|TRBV5-1|16|-|TRBJ2-1
CASSFLLAGDPNEQFF
TGCGCCAGCAGCTTTCTCCTAGCGGGAGACCCCAATGAGCAGTTCTTC
>-|TRBV4-1|13|-|TRBJ2-2
CASSLRQIGELFF
TGCGCCAGCAGCCTTCGACAAATCGGGGAGCTGTTTTTT
>TRBD1|TRBV6-5|14|-|TRBJ2-7
CASRKGTGGYEQYF
TGTGCCAGCAGGAAAGGGACAGGGGGCTACGAGCAGTACTTC
>TRBD1|TRBV2|13|-|TRBJ1-2
CASVDRGNYGYTF
TGTGCCAGCGTGGACAGGGGCAACTATGGCTACACCTTC
>-|TRBV30|11|-|TRBJ2-4
CAWKGENIQYF
TGTGCCTGGAAGGGAGAAAACATTCAGTACTTC
>-|TRBV6-5|14|once|TRBJ1-5
CASSYSRGDQPQHF
TGTGCCAGCAGTTACTCAAGGGGGGATCAGCCCCAGCATTTT
>-|TRBV4-2|17|-|TRBJ1-5
CASSQEDSFYSNQPQHF
TGTGCCAGCAGCCAAGAGGATAGCTTTTATAGCAATCAGCCCCAGCATTTT
>TRBD2|TRBV15|19|-|TRBJ2-7
CATSRSPIRVASGRYEQYF
TGTGCCACCAGCAGATCTCCTATTAGGGTGGCTAGCGGGAGGTACGAGCAGTACTTC
>TRBD1|TRBV6-5|14|once|TRBJ1-2
CASSPGGARYGYTF
TGTGCCAGCAGTCCAGGGGGCGCGAGATATGGCTACACCTTC
>TRBD1|TRBV4-2|18|-|TRBJ1-5
CASSQGEGTGYSNQPQHF
TGTGCCAGCAGCCAAGGGGAAGGGACAGGGTATAGCAATCAGCCCCAGCATTTT
>TRBD2|TRBV2|14|-|TRBJ2-1
CASSPGLAGGEQFF
TGTGCCAGCAGTCCGGGACTAGCGGGAGGTGAGCAGTTCTTC
>TRBD1|TRBV10-3|15|-|TRBJ1-5
CAIRAGQGEGQPQHF
TGTGCCATCAGAGCGGGACAGGGGGAGGGTCAGCCCCAGCATTTT
>-|TRBV2|12|-|TRBJ2-7
CASNGPADEQYF
TGTGCCAGCAACGGACCCGCGGACGAGCAGTACTTC
>-|TRBV21-1|13|-|TRBJ2-7
CASSKGTWARKYF
TGTGCCAGCAGCAAAGGGACATGGGCAAGAAAGTACTTC
>TRBD2|TRBV14|16|-|TRBJ2-1
CASSQFREALYNEQFF
TGTGCCAGCAGCCAATTCCGGGAGGCGTTGTACAATGAGCAGTTCTTC
>TRBD2|TRBV27|16|-|TRBJ2-5
CASSLWGGRNQETQYF
TGTGCCAGCAGTTTATGGGGGGGAAGAAACCAAGAGACCCAGTACTTC
>-|TRBV28|14|once|TRBJ2-7
CASSSPGEGYEQYF
TGTGCCAGCAGTTCCCCAGGGGAAGGTTACGAGCAGTACTTC
>TRBD2|TRBV7-2|15|-|TRBJ2-7
CASSFGTSGSYEQYF
TGTGCCAGCAGCTTCGGGACTAGCGGGTCCTACGAGCAGTACTTC